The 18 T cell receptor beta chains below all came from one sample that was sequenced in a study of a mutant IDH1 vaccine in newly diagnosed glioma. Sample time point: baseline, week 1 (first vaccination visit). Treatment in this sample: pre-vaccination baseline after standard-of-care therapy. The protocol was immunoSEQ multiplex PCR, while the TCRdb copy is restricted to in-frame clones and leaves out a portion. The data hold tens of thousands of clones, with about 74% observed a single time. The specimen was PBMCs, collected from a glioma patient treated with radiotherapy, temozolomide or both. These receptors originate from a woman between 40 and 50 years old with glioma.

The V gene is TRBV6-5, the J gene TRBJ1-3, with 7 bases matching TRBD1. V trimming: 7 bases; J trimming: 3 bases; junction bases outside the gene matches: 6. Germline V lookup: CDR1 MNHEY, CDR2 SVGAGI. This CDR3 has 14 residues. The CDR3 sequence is CASNAGGGGNTIYF. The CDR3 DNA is TGTGCCAGCAACGCAGGGGGAGGTGGAAACACCATATATTTT.

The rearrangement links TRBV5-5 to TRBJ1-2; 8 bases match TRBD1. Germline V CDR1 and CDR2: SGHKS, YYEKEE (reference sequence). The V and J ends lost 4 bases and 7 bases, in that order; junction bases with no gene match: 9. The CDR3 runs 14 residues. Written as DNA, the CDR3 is TGTGCCAGCAGCCCCGGACAGGGTGTCCTTGGCTACACCTTC. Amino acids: CASSPGQGVLGYTF. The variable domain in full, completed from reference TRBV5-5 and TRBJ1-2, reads DAGVTQSPTHLIKTRGQQVTLRCSPISGHKSVSWYQQVLGQGPQFIFQYYEKEERGRGNFPDRFSARQFPNYSSELNVNALLLGDSALYLCASSPGQGVLGYTFGSGTRLTVV.

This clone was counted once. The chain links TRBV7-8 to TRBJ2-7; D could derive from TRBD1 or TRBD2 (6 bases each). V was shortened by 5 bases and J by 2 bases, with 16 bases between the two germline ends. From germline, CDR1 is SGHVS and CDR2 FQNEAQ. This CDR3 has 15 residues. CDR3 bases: TGTGCCAGCAGCCCTCGTGACGGGGGCCCCTACGAGCAGTACTTC. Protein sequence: CASSPRDGGPYEQYF.

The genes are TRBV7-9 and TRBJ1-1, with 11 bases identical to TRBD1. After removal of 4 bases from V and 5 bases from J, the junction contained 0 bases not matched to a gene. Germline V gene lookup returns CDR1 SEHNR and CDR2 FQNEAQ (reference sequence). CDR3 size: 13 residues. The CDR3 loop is CASSWDRGTEAFF. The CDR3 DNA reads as TGTGCCAGCAGCTGGGACAGGGGGACTGAAGCTTTCTTT.

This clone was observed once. The CDR3 DNA sequence: TGTGCCAGCAGCTTAGATCGGCTGGGTGGAACTGAAGCTTTCTTT. It yields the protein CASSLDRLGGTEAFF. The rearrangement uses TRBV11-2 and TRBJ1-1; no clear D gene. The CDR3 spans 15 residues. The V gene lost 0 bases and the J gene lost 5 bases, with 13 bases spanning the gap. In germline, CDR1 is SGHAT, CDR2 FQNNGV.

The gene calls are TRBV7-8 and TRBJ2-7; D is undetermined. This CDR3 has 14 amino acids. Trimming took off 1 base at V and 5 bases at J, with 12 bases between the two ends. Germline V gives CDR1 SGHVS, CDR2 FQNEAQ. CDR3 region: CASSLDELHHEQYF. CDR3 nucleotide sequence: TGTGCCAGCAGCTTAGACGAACTGCACCACGAGCAGTACTTC.

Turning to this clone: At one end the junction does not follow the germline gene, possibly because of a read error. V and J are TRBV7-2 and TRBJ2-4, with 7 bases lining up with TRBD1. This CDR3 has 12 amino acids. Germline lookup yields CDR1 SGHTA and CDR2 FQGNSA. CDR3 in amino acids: CASSSTDRVRHF. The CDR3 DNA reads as TGTGCCAGCAGCTCTACCGACAGGGTTCGGCACTTC.

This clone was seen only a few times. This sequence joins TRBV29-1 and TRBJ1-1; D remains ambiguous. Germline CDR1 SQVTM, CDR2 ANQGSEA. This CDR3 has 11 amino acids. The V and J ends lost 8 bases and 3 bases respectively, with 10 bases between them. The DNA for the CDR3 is TGCAGCTCCAGTAAGGACACTGAAGCTTTCTTT. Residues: CSSSKDTEAFF. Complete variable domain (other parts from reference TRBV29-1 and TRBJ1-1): SAVISQKPSRDICQRGTSLTIQCQVDSQVTMMFWYRQQPGQSLTLIATANQGSEATYESGFVIDKFPISRPNLTFSTLTVSNMSPEDSSIYLCSSSKDTEAFFGQGTRLTVV.

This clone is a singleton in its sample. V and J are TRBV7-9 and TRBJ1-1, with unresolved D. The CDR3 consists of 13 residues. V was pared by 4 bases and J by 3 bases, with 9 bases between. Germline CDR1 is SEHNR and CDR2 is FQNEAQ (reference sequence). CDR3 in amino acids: CASSSAWDTEAFF. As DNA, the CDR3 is TGTGCCAGCAGCTCGGCCTGGGACACTGAAGCTTTCTTT.

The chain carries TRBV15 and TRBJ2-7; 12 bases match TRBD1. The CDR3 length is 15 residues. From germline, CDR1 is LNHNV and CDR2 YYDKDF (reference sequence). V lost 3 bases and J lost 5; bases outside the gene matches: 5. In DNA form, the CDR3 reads TGTGCCACCAGCAGGCGGGGACAGGGGGCCAACGAGCAGTACTTC. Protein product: CATSRRGQGANEQYF.

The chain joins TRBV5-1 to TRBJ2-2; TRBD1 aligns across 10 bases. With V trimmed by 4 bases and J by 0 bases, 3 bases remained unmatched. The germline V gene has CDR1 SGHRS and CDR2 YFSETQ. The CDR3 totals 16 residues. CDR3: CASSAGTGANTGELFF. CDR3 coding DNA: TGCGCCAGCAGCGCCGGGACAGGGGCGAACACCGGGGAGCTGTTTTTT.

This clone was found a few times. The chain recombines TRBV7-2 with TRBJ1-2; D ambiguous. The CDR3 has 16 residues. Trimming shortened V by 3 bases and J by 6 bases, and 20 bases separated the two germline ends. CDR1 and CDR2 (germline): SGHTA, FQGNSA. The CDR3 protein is CASSFTFRAGDNGYTF. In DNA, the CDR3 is TGTGCCAGCAGCTTCACGTTCCGCGCGGGAGATAATGGCTACACCTTC.

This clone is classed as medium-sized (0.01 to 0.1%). The CDR3 bases are TGTGCCAGCATTAGGACGGACGGGGGGACTGAAGCTTTCTTT. It yields the protein CASIRTDGGTEAFF. The chain recombines TRBV6-5 with TRBJ1-1; TRBD1 might be the D (5 bases). Trimming took off 7 bases at V and 5 bases at J, with 17 bases between the two ends. The CDR3 spans 14 residues. From germline, CDR1 is MNHEY and CDR2 SVGAGI.

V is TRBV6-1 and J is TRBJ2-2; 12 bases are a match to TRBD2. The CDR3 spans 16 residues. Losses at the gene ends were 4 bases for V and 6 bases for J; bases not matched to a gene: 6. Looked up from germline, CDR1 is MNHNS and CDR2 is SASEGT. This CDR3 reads CASSASSGGVPGELFF. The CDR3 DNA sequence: TGTGCCAGCAGTGCCTCTAGCGGGGGGGTCCCCGGGGAGCTGTTTTTT.

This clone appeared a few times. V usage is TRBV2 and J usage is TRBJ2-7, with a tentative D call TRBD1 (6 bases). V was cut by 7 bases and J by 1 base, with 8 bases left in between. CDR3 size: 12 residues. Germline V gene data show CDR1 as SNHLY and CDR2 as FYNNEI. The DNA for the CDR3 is TGTGCCAGCATTCAGGGGTCCTACGAGCAGTACTTC. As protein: CASIQGSYEQYF. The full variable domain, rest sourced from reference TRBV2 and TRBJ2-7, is EPEVTQTPSHQVTQMGQEVILRCVPISNHLYFYWYRQILGQKVEFLVSFYNNEISEKSEIFDDQFSVERPDGSNFTLKIRSTKLEDSAMYFCASIQGSYEQYFGPGTRLTVT.

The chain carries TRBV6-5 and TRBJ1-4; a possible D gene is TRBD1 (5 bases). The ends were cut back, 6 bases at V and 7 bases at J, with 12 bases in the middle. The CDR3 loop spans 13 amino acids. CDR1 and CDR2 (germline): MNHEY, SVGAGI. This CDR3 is CASSLRGPEKLFF. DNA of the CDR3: TGTGCCAGCAGCTTGCGGGGACCTGAAAAACTGTTTTTT.

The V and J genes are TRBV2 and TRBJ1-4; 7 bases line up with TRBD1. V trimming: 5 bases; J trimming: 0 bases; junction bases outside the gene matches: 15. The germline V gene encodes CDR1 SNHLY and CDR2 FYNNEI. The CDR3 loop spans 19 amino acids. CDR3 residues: CASSRRRLGTAATNEKLFF. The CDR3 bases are TGTGCCAGCAGTAGAAGGAGATTGGGGACAGCGGCAACTAATGAAAAACTGTTTTTT.

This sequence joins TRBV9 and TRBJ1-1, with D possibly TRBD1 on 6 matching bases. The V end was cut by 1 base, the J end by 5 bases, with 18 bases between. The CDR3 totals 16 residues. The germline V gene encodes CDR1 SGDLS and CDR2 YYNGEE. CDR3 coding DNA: TGTGCCAGCAGCGTACGAATACAGGGCCCGAGTACTGAAGCTTTCTTT. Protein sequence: CASSVRIQGPSTEAFF.